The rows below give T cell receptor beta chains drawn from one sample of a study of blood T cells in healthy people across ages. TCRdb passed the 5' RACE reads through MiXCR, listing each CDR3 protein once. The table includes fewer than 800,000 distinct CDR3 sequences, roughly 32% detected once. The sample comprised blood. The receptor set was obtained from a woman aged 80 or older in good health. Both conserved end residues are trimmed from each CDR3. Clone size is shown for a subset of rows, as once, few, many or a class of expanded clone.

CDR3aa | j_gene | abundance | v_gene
ASLAGDPSYNEQF | TRBJ2-1 | many | TRBV2
ASSSQRIGGVEQY | . | . | TRBV11-2
ASSPSVGSPLH | TRBJ1-6 | many | TRBV7-3
SAPLTGEGYGYT | TRBJ1-2 | many | TRBV20-1
ASSQTGNRYEQY | . | once | TRBV7-2
ASSSGRFSPPQH | TRBJ1-5 | . | TRBV27
ASSVKRDRYYEQY | TRBJ2-7 | many | TRBV6-2/TRBV6-3
ASSQDYVLAGVGDNEQF | TRBJ2-1 | . | TRBV4-1
ATSGAGKSYNEQY | TRBJ2-7 | . | TRBV15
SATSNSNQPQH | TRBJ1-5 | . | TRBV20-1
ASSSNYEQY | TRBJ2-7 | many | TRBV28
ASSQESNSPLH | TRBJ1-6 | . | TRBV4-3
ASSTPRLNPNEQF | TRBJ2-1 | many | TRBV19
ASSRVSGKETQY | . | . | TRBV7-9
ASSPGRGILGTQY | TRBJ2-5 | many | TRBV18
ASTSLQAF | TRBJ1-1 | few | TRBV2
SAPRGELRKTDTQY | TRBJ2-3 | many | TRBV20-1
ASSRRGTDTQY | TRBJ2-3 | many | TRBV14
ASSSMTGALTQAGPTDTQY | TRBJ2-3 | . | TRBV28
ASSLFASGTYNEQF | TRBJ2-1 | many | TRBV11-3
SAATLIRETEAF | TRBJ1-1 | . | TRBV20-1
ASRTQTSGADVLT | TRBJ2-6 | few | TRBV28
ASSRQGQGANVLT | TRBJ2-6 | many | TRBV30
SASWDRETFGTDTQY | TRBJ2-3 | many | TRBV20-1
ASRRFQQPQH | TRBJ1-5 | few | TRBV6-1
ASSYSVGTGAYYGQY | TRBJ2-7 | few | TRBV6-2/TRBV6-3
SAGLAGFRNEQF | TRBJ2-1 | . | TRBV20-1
ASSVGGDKSYEQY | TRBJ2-7 | . | TRBV9
ASDWGRGTGELF | TRBJ2-2 | . | TRBV6-1
ASSLGTSVQETQY | TRBJ2-5 | many | TRBV5-1
ASSLGTVETQY | TRBJ2-5 | . | TRBV5-1
ASSEIKGRNTEAF | TRBJ1-1 | . | TRBV2
SVDEGGRLYGYT | TRBJ1-2 | many | TRBV29-1
ASSQVGGINYGYT | TRBJ1-2 | . | TRBV3-1
ASSLLEREQF | TRBJ2-1 | many | TRBV9
ATSRGKTDSTDTQY | TRBJ2-3 | . | TRBV15
ASSGALNSNSPLH | TRBJ1-6 | . | TRBV19
ASSPQDGSGNTIY | TRBJ1-3 | few | TRBV28
SAKEASSHNEQF | TRBJ2-1 | once | TRBV20-1
ASSWLGTGDGYT | TRBJ1-2 | . | TRBV7-9
ASSLTGVEANVLT | TRBJ2-6 | many | TRBV5-1
ASTYTPAARTQY | TRBJ2-3 | . | TRBV19
SVEEGGTENEKLF | TRBJ1-4 | many | TRBV29-1
SARDPGLGDTQY | TRBJ2-3 | few | TRBV20-1
ASSLEGGTKAYEQY | TRBJ2-7 | . | TRBV7-2
ASSGRDEQY | TRBJ2-7 | many | TRBV7-2
ASNRVAHNEQF | TRBJ2-1 | many | TRBV5-1
AISSTAGQGGYEQY | TRBJ2-7 | many | TRBV10-3
ASSLGSDLGTEAF | TRBJ1-1 | many | TRBV5-1
ASSEASGTLTRYSNQPQH | TRBJ1-5 | . | TRBV2
ASTDRGPSNQPQH | TRBJ1-5 | . | TRBV19
SARQTDNSPLH | TRBJ1-6 | . | TRBV20-1
SASQAGGRGETQY | TRBJ2-5 | many | TRBV20-1
ASSLTSGGATGERF | TRBJ2-2 | . | TRBV5-5
ASSYHRLAGSSSYNEQF | TRBJ2-1 | . | TRBV6-2/TRBV6-3
SASPGQRTEAF | TRBJ1-1 | . | TRBV20-1
ASSSDRGGYGYT | TRBJ1-2 | many | TRBV2
ASAGQRNTGELF | TRBJ2-2 | . | TRBV27
ASSIQGAGGTEAF | TRBJ1-1 | few | TRBV5-1
ASSLYRQRDTEAF | TRBJ1-1 | few | TRBV6-2/TRBV6-3